One and the same sample provided the 28 T cell receptor beta chains below, sequenced in a study of blood T cell repertoires in COVID-19. Sequencing was performed with immunoSEQ multiplex PCR; in TCRdb, only in-frame clones are kept and a portion is missing. The sample holds about half a million clones; 75% to 90% are singletons and the top ten take more than 7.5%. The source material was PBMCs or T cells enriched from blood (not recorded which). These receptors all stem from a woman aged 55-70 years who had recovered from COVID-19.

This chain's CDR3 is CASSKATGLYEKLFF. CDR3 DNA sequence: TGTGCCAGCAGTAAGGCGACAGGGCTTTATGAAAAACTGTTTTTT. The chain is built from TRBV2 and TRBJ1-4; 7 positions agree with TRBD1. Germline lookup yields CDR1 SNHLY and CDR2 FYNNEI. The CDR3 is 15 amino acids. V shed 5 bases, J shed 6 bases, and the junction held 9 bases outside the gene matches.

The chain combines TRBV2 with TRBJ1-5, with TRBD1 identical over 7 bases. Germline-derived CDR1 and CDR2 are SNHLY and FYNNEI. The V gene end was trimmed by 5 bases and the J gene end by 2 bases; junction bases not matched to a gene: 6. The length of the CDR3 is 15 residues. CDR3 loop: CASSRQGGGNQPQHF. In nucleotides, the CDR3 is TGTGCCAGCAGTAGACAGGGCGGGGGCAATCAGCCCCAGCATTTT.

CDR3 in DNA: TGTGCCAGCAGCTTAGTTAGGGGGCTTCAAGAGACCCAGTACTTC. This gives the protein CASSLVRGLQETQYF. This rearrangement joins TRBV7-2 to TRBJ2-5; 7 positions agree with TRBD1. CDR3 length: 15 residues. CDR1 and CDR2 from the germline V gene are SGHTA and FQGNSA. With V trimmed by 1 base and J by 2 bases, 4 bases remained unmatched.

This chain connects TRBV19 to TRBJ1-1; maybe TRBD1 (5 bases). Germline CDR1 LNHDA, CDR2 SQIVND (reference sequence). The CDR3 runs 13 residues. Trimming took 4 bases from V and 13 from J, leaving 19 bases between them. The CDR3 here is CASSTTVGVMVFF. DNA for the CDR3: TGTGCCAGTAGTACGACAGTTGGAGTCATGGTTTTCTTT.

The rearrangement links TRBV30 to TRBJ1-4; perhaps TRBD1 as D (6 bases). CDR1 and CDR2 from the germline V gene are GTSNPN and SVGIG (reference sequence). The CDR3 is 15 residues long. V was trimmed by 1 base and J by 4 bases, leaving 13 bases between them. CDR3 DNA: TGTGCCTGGAGTGCAGACAAAGGGGGTAATGAAAAACTGTTTTTT. It is translated as CAWSADKGGNEKLFF.

This clone has more than one count but fewer than ten. The chain links TRBV9 to TRBJ2-3; weak D call: TRBD2 (5 bases). The germline CDR1 and CDR2 sequences are SGDLS and YYNGEE. Trimming pared 3 bases from V and 6 bases from J, leaving 17 bases between. CDR3 length equals 15 residues. CDR3 in amino acids: CASSERHGEGDTQYF. In DNA form, the CDR3 reads TGTGCCAGCAGCGAGCGACACGGGGAAGGGGATACGCAGTATTTT.

The CDR3 is CASQGQPNTEAFF. The CDR3 nucleotides read TGTGCCAGCCAGGGACAACCGAACACTGAAGCTTTCTTT. The chain recombines TRBV2 with TRBJ1-1, with D perhaps matching TRBD1 (6 bases). There are 13 residues in the CDR3. V lost 8 bases to trimming and J lost 1 base, with 11 bases between them. The germline gives CDR1 SNHLY, CDR2 FYNNEI.

This chain connects TRBV27 to TRBJ1-2; D might be TRBD1 (5 bases). Trimming removed 7 bases at V and 4 bases at J, with 19 bases between. Germline values: CDR1 MNHEY, CDR2 SMNVEV (reference sequence). This CDR3 spans 15 amino acids. The DNA for the CDR3 is TGTGCCAGCACCTACACCACGGGGGGGACCTATGGCTACACCTTC. Protein: CASTYTTGGTYGYTF.

This clone was counted between two and nine times. The genes are TRBV10-2 and TRBJ2-3, with a weak D call TRBD1 (5 bases). Germline V gives CDR1 WSHSY, CDR2 SAAADI. This CDR3 has 13 residues. In DNA form, the CDR3 reads TGCGCGACCAGGCAGGGTGGGACAGATACGCAGTATTTT. Its protein is CATRQGGTDTQYF.

The V call is TRBV11-3, the J call TRBJ2-3, with a possible D match to TRBD2 (7 bases). CDR1 and CDR2 (germline): SGHNT, YENEEA. The germline V and J ends were trimmed by 1 base and 2 bases, with 16 bases remaining between them. The CDR3 covers 17 residues. CDR3 nucleotides: TGTGCCAGCAGCTTAGGGAATGCGGGGGCCACCACAGATACGCAGTATTTT. Its translation is CASSLGNAGATTDTQYF.

This chain uses TRBV4-1 with TRBJ2-3; TRBD2 matches 7 bases. There are 16 residues in the CDR3. Trimming cost V 4 bases and J 4 bases; bases outside gene matches: 11. CDR1 and CDR2 (germline): MGHRA, YSYEKL. CDR3 amino acids: CASSPWAAGRADTQYF. In nucleotides, the CDR3 is TGCGCCAGCAGCCCCTGGGCAGCGGGGAGGGCAGATACGCAGTATTTT.

The chain couples TRBV5-1 to TRBJ1-4; TRBD1 matches at 9 bases. In germline, CDR1 is SGHRS, CDR2 YFSETQ. This CDR3 region has 19 residues. V dropped 1 base and J dropped 0; count of bases not matched to a gene: 10. This chain's CDR3 is CASSLFTTGGLTTNEKLFF. The CDR3 DNA reads TGCGCCAGCAGCTTGTTTACGACAGGGGGACTTACAACTAATGAAAAACTGTTTTTT. Supplemented by reference TRBV5-1 and TRBJ1-4, the full variable domain reads KAGVTQTPRYLIKTRGQQVTLSCSPISGHRSVSWYQQTPGQGLQFLFEYFSETQRNKGNFPGRFSGRQFSNSRSEMNVSTLELGDSALYLCASSLFTTGGLTTNEKLFFGSGTQLSVL.

The chain carries TRBV9 and TRBJ1-6; 8 bases agree with TRBD1. The CDR3 runs 13 residues. The J segment lost 13 bases and the V segment lost 4 bases, leaving 7 bases of the junction unmatched. The germline gives CDR1 SGDLS, CDR2 YYNGEE. CDR3 sequence (DNA): TGTGCCAGCAGCAACGACAGGGGATCCCCCCTCCACTTT. Translating gives CASSNDRGSPLHF.

The J gene is TRBJ1-5, the V gene TRBV7-8; D is unclear. This CDR3 is 16 amino acids long. Per germline, CDR1 SGHVS and CDR2 FQNEAQ. Deletions cut 0 bases from V and 0 bases from J, with 9 bases between. CDR3 bases: TGTGCCAGCAGCTTAGCGTGGGCAGATAGCAATCAGCCCCAGCATTTT. It specifies CASSLAWADSNQPQHF. The entire variable domain, with the rest obtained from reference TRBV7-8 and TRBJ1-5, is as follows: GAGVSQSPRYKVAKRGQDVALRCDPISGHVSLFWYQQALGQGPEFLTYFQNEAQLDKSGLPSDRFFAERPEGSVSTLKIQRTQQEDSAVYLCASSLAWADSNQPQHFGDGTRLSIL.

V gene TRBV19 combines with J gene TRBJ1-5, with 10 bases fitting TRBD1. This CDR3 has 17 amino acids. Germline V gene data show CDR1 as LNHDA and CDR2 as SQIVND (reference sequence). V lost 7 bases, J lost 5 bases, and 14 bases stayed unmatched. The CDR3 nucleotides are TGTGCCAGTACAAGGACAGGGGGTGGATGGGGCGATCAGCCCCAGCATTTT. Its translation is CASTRTGGGWGDQPQHF.

This clone showed up just once. The chain couples TRBV5-8 to TRBJ2-1; 8 positions match TRBD1. The CDR3 runs 15 residues. The ends lost 2 bases at V and 7 bases at J; junction bases unmatched: 8. Germline loops: CDR1 SGHTS, CDR2 YDEGEE. The CDR3 loop is CASSLLDRGENEQFF. CDR3 nucleotide sequence: TGTGCCAGCAGCTTACTCGACAGGGGTGAAAATGAGCAGTTCTTC.

The V and J genes are TRBV5-1 and TRBJ2-1; 11 nucleotides align to TRBD1. Germline CDR1 is SGHRS and CDR2 is YFSETQ. CDR3 size: 13 residues. With V trimmed by 9 bases and J by 7 bases, 6 bases remained unmatched. The CDR3 DNA sequence: TGCGCCACCGGGACAGGGGGGTCTAATGAGCAGTTCTTC. Residues: CATGTGGSNEQFF.

This chain links TRBV6-1 with TRBJ1-2, with D maybe TRBD1 (5 bases). CDR1 and CDR2 from the germline V gene are MNHNS and SASEGT. V lost 2 bases and J 5 bases, leaving 12 bases between the germline ends. The CDR3 extends over 14 amino acids. DNA of the CDR3: TGTGCCAGCAGTGAAAGGGGCGGCCCGTATGGCTACACCTTC. The encoded protein is CASSERGGPYGYTF.

The V and J genes are TRBV21-1 and TRBJ2-7; the DNA was not used to check the table's D call, TRBD2. TRBV21-1 is annotated as a pseudogene. The CDR3 extends over 16 amino acids. Written as DNA, the CDR3 is TGTGCCAGCAGCCACCTTGGCAAAGAGGGAGGCGACGAGCAGTACTTC. This sequence encodes CASSHLGKEGGDEQYF.

This chain joins TRBV28 and TRBJ2-7, with 8 bases aligning to TRBD1. V was pared by 7 bases and J by 3 bases, with 11 bases of the junction left unmatched. The CDR3 is 15 residues long. Germline V gene data show CDR1 as MDHEN and CDR2 as SYDVKM. CDR3 nucleotides: TGTGCCAGCACCTTAACGGGACAGGCCCACTACGAGCAGTACTTC. As protein: CASTLTGQAHYEQYF.

This clone was detected a few times. The chain is built from TRBV2 and TRBJ1-2; D is uncertain. The CDR3 contains 14 residues. Germline-derived CDR1 and CDR2 are SNHLY and FYNNEI. Trimming took off 3 bases at V and 1 base at J, with 9 bases between the two ends. The CDR3 reads CASSDRAFNYGYTF. CDR3 coding DNA: TGTGCCAGCAGTGATCGCGCCTTTAACTATGGCTACACCTTC.

Here the CDR3 reads CASSLAGQGTGTQYF. The CDR3, as DNA: TGTGCCAGCAGCTTAGCGGGACAGGGAACGGGTACGCAGTATTTT. The chain uses TRBV7-2 and TRBJ2-3; TRBD1 matches 9 bases. The CDR3 length is 15 residues. Per the germline V gene, CDR1 is SGHTA and CDR2 is FQGNSA. V gave up 0 bases and J gave up 8 bases; unmatched junction bases: 6. Using reference TRBV7-2 and TRBJ2-3 for the parts outside the CDR3, the full variable domain is GAGVSQSPSNKVTEKGKDVELRCDPISGHTALYWYRQSLGQGLEFLIYFQGNSAPDKSGLPSDRFSAERTGGSVSTLTIQRTQQEDSAVYLCASSLAGQGTGTQYFGPGTRLTVL.

The gene calls are TRBV19 and TRBJ1-2, with D possibly TRBD1 on 6 matching bases. The length of the CDR3 is 14 residues. CDR1 LNHDA and CDR2 SQIVND come from the germline V gene (reference sequence). The ends were cut back, 4 bases at V and 0 bases at J, with 9 bases in the middle. The CDR3 sequence: CASSKDRANYGYTF. CDR3 in DNA: TGTGCCAGTAGTAAGGACAGAGCTAACTATGGCTACACCTTC.

This sequence joins TRBV9 and TRBJ2-7, with TRBD1 matching over 7 bases. This CDR3 contains 14 residues. The trim removed 0 bases at V and 3 bases at J, leaving 3 bases unmatched. CDR1 and CDR2 (germline): SGDLS, YYNGEE. DNA of the CDR3: TGTGCCAGCAGCGTAGTTAACAGGGGCTACGAGCAGTACGTC. Protein product: CASSVVNRGYEQYV.

V gene TRBV19 combines with J gene TRBJ1-3; 7 positions agree with TRBD1. Germline V gene lookup returns CDR1 LNHDA and CDR2 SQIVND (reference sequence). The junction had 7 bases not matched to a gene; V was cut back by 4 bases and J by 1 base. The length of the CDR3 is 16 residues. The chain's CDR3 is CASSTPGTVSGNTIYF. The CDR3 DNA reads as TGTGCCAGTAGTACCCCCGGGACAGTTTCTGGAAACACCATATATTTT. The full variable domain, in which reference TRBV19 and TRBJ1-3 provide the parts outside the CDR3, is DGGITQSPKYLFRKEGQNVTLSCEQNLNHDAMYWYRQDPGQGLRLIYYSQIVNDFQKGDIAEGYSVSREKKESFPLTVTSAQKNPTAFYLCASSTPGTVSGNTIYFGEGSWLTVV.

V and J are TRBV6-6 and TRBJ1-4; weak D call: TRBD1 (5 bases). The germline V gene encodes CDR1 MNHNY and CDR2 SVGAGI (reference sequence). With 7 bases removed from V and 5 bases from J, the gap between germline ends came to 11 bases. The CDR3 extends over 13 amino acids. The CDR3 loop is CASKGGGNEKLFF. As DNA, the CDR3 is TGTGCCAGCAAAGGTGGGGGGAATGAAAAACTGTTTTTT.

V and J are TRBV10-1 and TRBJ1-2, with 8 nucleotides matching TRBD1. V shed 6 bases, J shed 8 bases, and the junction held 8 bases outside the gene matches. The germline V gene encodes CDR1 WNHNN and CDR2 SYGVQD (reference sequence). CDR3 length equals 13 residues. For the CDR3, the DNA is TGCGCCAGCAGCCCGGACAGGGCAGGAGGCTACACCTTC. Its translation: CASSPDRAGGYTF.

The count of this clone is one. The chain employs TRBV29-1 and TRBJ1-5, with D possibly TRBD1 on 5 matching bases. Germline CDR1 is SQVTM and CDR2 is ANQGSEA. V dropped 7 bases and J dropped 6 bases, with 13 bases sitting between them. The CDR3 covers 12 residues. CDR3 in DNA: TGCAGCGAGGGGAGGCAACGTCAGCCCCAGCATTTT. It translates to CSEGRQRQPQHF.